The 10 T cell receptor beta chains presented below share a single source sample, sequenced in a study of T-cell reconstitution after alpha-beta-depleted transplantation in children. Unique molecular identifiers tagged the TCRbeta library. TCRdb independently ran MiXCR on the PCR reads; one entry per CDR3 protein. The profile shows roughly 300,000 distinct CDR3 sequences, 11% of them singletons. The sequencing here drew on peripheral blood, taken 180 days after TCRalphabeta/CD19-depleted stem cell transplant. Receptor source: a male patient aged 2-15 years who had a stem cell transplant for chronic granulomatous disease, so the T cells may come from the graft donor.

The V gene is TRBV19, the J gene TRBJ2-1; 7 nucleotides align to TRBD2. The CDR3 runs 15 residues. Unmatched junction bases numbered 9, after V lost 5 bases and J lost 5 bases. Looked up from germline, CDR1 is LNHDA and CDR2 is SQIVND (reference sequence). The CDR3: CASSLASGLHNEQFF. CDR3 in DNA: TGTGCCAGTAGTCTTGCTAGCGGACTCCACAATGAGCAGTTCTTC. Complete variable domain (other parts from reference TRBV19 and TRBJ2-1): DGGITQSPKYLFRKEGQNVTLSCEQNLNHDAMYWYRQDPGQGLRLIYYSQIVNDFQKGDIAEGYSVSREKKESFPLTVTSAQKNPTAFYLCASSLASGLHNEQFFGPGTRLTVL.

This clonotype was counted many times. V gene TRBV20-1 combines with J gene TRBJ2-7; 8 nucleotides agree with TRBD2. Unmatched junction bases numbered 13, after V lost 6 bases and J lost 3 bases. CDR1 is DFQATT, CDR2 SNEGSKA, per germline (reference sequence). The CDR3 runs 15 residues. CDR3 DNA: TGCAGTGCAAGGGACTATAGCGGGATTTACTACGAGCAGTACTTC. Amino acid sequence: CSARDYSGIYYEQYF.

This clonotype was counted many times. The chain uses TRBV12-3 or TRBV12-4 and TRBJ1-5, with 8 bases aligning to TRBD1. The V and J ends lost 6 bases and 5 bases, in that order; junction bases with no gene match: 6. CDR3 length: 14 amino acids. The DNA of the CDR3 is TGTGCCAGCAGCAAGACAGGGGAACATCAGCCCCAGCATTTT. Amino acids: CASSKTGEHQPQHF.

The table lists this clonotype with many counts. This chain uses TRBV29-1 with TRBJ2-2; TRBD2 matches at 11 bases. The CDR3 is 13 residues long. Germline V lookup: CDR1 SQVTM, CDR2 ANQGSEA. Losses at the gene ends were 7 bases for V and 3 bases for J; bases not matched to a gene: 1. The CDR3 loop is CSATSGDTGELFF. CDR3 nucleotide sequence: TGCAGCGCGACTAGCGGGGACACCGGGGAGCTGTTTTTT.

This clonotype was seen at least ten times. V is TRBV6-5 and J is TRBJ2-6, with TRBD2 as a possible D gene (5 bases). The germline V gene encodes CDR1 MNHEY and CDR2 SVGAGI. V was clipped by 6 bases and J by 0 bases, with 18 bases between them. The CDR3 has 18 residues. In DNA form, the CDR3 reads TGTGCCAGCAGCCCGAGGGTCCCCGCCCTCTCTGGGGCCAACGTCCTGACTTTC. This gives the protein CASSPRVPALSGANVLTF.

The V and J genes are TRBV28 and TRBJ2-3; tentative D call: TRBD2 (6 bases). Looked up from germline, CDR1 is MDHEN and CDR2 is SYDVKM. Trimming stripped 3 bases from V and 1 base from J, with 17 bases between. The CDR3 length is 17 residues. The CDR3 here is CASSFAGRPSGTDTQYF. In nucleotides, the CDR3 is TGTGCCAGCAGTTTTGCGGGGCGACCATCGGGCACAGATACGCAGTATTTT.

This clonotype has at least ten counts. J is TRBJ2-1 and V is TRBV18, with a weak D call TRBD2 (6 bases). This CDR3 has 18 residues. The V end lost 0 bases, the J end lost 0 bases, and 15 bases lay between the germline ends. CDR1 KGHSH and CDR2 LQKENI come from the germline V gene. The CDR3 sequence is CASSPPSPGGISYNEQFF. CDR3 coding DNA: TGTGCCAGCTCACCACCGTCCCCGGGCGGGATCTCCTACAATGAGCAGTTCTTC.

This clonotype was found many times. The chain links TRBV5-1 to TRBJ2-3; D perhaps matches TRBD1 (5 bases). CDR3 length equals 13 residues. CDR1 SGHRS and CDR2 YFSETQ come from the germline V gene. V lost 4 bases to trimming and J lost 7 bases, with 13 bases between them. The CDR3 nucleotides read TGCGCCAGCAGCCTGGGGCCCACGAATACGCAGTATTTT. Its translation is CASSLGPTNTQYF.

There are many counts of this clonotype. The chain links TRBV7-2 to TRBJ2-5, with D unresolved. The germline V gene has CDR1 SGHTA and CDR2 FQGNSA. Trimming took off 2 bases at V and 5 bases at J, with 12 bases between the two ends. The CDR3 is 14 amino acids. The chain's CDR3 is CASSLRVGLETQYF. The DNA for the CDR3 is TGTGCCAGCAGCTTACGGGTGGGCTTGGAGACCCAGTACTTC. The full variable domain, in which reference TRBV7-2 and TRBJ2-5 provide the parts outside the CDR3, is GAGVSQSPSNKVTEKGKDVELRCDPISGHTALYWYRQSLGQGLEFLIYFQGNSAPDKSGLPSDRFSAERTGGSVSTLTIQRTQQEDSAVYLCASSLRVGLETQYFGPGTRLLVL.

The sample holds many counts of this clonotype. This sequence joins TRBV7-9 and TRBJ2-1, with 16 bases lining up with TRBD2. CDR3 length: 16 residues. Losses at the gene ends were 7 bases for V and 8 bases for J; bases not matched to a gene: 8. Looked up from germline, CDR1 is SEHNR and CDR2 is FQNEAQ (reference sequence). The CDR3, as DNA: TGTGCCAGCATCAAAACCGGGACTAGCGGGAGGGATGAGCAGTTCTTC. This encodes CASIKTGTSGRDEQFF.